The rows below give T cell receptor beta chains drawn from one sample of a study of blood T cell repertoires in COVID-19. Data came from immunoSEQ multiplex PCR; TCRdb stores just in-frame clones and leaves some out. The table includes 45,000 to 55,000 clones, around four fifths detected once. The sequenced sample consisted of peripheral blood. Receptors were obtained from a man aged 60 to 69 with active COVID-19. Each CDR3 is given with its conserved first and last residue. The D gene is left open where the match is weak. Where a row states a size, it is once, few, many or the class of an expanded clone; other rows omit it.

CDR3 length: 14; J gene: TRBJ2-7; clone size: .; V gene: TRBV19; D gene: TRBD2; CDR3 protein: CASREAGGNYEQYF; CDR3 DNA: TGTGCCAGTAGGGAAGCGGGAGGGAACTACGAGCAGTACTTC
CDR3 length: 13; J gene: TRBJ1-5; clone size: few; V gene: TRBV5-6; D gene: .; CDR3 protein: CASFPREGQPQHF; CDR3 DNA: TGTGCCAGCTTCCCCAGGGAGGGGCAGCCCCAGCATTTT
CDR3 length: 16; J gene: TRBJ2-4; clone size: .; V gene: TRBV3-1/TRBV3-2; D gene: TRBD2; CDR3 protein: CASSYTSGLAKNIQYF; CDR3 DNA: TGTGCCAGCAGCTATACTAGCGGCCTAGCCAAAAACATTCAGTACTTC
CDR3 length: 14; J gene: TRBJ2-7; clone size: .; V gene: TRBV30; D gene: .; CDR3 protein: CAWMVGGGDYEQYF; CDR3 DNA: TGTGCCTGGATGGTAGGTGGAGGCGACTACGAGCAGTACTTC
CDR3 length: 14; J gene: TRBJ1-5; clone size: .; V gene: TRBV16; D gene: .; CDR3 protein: CASSQWGGHQPQHF; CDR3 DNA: TGTGCCAGCAGCCAATGGGGGGGGCATCAGCCCCAGCATTTT
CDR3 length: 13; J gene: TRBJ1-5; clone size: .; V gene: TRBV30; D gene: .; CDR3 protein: CAWSVRQNQPQHF; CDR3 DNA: TGTGCCTGGAGTGTACGACAGAATCAGCCCCAGCATTTT
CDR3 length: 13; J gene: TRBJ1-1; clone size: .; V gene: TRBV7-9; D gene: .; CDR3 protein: CASSLSRETEAFF; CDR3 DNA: TGTGCCAGCAGCTTGAGCAGGGAAACTGAAGCTTTCTTT
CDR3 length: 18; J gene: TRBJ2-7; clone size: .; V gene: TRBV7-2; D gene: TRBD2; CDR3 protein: CASSLRYYRTSDSYEQYF; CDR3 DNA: TGTGCCAGCAGCTTAAGGTATTATAGGACTAGCGACTCTTACGAGCAGTACTTC
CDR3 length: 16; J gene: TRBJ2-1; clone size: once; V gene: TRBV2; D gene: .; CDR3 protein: CASRKGVPRTYNEQFF; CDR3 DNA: TGTGCCAGCAGGAAGGGGGTCCCAAGAACCTACAATGAGCAGTTCTTC
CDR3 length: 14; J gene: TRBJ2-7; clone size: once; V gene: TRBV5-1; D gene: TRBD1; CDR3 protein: CASRRGTGDYEQYF; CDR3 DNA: TGCGCCAGCAGACGTGGGACAGGGGACTACGAGCAGTACTTC
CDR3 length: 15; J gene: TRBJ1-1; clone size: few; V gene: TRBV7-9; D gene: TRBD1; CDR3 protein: CASSLEDRTNTEAFF; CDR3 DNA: TGTGCCAGCAGCTTAGAGGACAGGACGAACACTGAAGCTTTCTTT
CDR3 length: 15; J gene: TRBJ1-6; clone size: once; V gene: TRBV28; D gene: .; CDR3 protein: CASSFPRQVNSPLHF; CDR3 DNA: TGTGCCAGCAGTTTTCCCAGACAGGTTAATTCACCCCTCCACTTT
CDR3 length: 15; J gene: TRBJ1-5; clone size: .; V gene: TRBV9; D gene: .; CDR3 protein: CASSATGGGNQPQHF; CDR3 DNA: TGTGCCAGCAGCGCGACAGGCGGAGGTAATCAGCCCCAGCATTTT
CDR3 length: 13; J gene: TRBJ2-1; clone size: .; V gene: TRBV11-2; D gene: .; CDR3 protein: CASSLGTGVEQFF; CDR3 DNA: TGTGCCAGCAGCTTAGGAACTGGAGTTGAGCAGTTCTTC
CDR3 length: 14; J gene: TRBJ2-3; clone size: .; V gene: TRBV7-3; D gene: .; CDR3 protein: CASSLKGGTDTQYF; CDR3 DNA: TGTGCCAGCAGCTTAAAAGGGGGCACAGATACGCAGTATTTT
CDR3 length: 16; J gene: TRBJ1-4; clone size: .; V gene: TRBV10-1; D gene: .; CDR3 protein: CASSELSGGTNEKLFF; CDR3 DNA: TGCGCCAGCAGTGAACTCAGCGGGGGAACTAATGAAAAACTGTTTTTT
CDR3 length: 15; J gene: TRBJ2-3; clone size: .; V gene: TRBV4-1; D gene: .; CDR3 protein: CASSRPAESGDTQYF; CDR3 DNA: TGCGCCAGCAGCCGCCCAGCGGAATCGGGGGATACGCAGTATTTT
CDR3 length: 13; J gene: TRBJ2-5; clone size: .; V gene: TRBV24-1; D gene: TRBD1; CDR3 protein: CATSPATGETQYF; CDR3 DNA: TGTGCCACCAGTCCGGCGACAGGGGAGACCCAGTACTTC
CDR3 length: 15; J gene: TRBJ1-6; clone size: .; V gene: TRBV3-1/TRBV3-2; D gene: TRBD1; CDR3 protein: CASSIGGQVYSPLHF; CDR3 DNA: TGTGCCAGCAGCATTGGGGGACAGGTTTATTCACCCCTCCACTTT
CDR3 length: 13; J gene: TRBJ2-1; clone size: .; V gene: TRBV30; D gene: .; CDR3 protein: CAWSGTAYNEQFF; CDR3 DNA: TGTGCCTGGAGTGGGACAGCTTACAATGAGCAGTTCTTC
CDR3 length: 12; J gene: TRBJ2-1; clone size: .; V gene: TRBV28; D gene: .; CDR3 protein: CASTPNYGEQFF; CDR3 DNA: TGTGCCAGCACCCCGAACTACGGTGAGCAGTTCTTC
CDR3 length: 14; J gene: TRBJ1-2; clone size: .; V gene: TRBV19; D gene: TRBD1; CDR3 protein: CASSPSGQGAGYTF; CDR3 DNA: TGTGCCAGTAGCCCATCGGGACAGGGCGCTGGCTACACCTTC
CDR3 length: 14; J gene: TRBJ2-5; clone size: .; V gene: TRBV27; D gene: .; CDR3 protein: CASSLAQFQETQYF; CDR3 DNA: TGTGCCAGCAGTTTAGCACAATTCCAAGAGACCCAGTACTTC
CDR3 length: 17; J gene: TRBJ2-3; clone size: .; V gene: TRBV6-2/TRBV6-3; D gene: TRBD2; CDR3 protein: CASSYGPGGISTDTQYF; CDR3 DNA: TGTGCCAGCAGTTACGGTCCGGGGGGGATCAGCACAGATACGCAGTATTTT
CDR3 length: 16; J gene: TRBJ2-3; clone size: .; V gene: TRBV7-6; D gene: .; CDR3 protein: CASSLGTGRFTDTQYF; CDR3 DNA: TGTGCCAGCAGCTTAGGGACTGGCAGATTCACAGATACGCAGTATTTT
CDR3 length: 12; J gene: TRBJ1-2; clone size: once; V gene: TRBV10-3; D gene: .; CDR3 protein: CATGTNRGGYTF; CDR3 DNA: TGTGCCACTGGGACAAACAGAGGAGGCTACACCTTC
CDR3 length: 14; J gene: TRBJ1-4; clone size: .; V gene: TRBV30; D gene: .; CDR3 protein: CAWRQGHPSEKLFF; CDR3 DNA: TGTGCCTGGAGGCAGGGCCACCCATCTGAAAAACTGTTTTTT
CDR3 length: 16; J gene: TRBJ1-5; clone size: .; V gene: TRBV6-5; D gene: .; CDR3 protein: CASSYSRSDSNQPQHF; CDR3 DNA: TGTGCCAGCAGTTACTCGCGGTCAGATAGCAATCAGCCCCAGCATTTT
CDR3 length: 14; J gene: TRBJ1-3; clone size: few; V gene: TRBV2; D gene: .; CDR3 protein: CASSEPRAGNTIYF; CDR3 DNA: TGTGCCAGCAGTGAGCCCAGGGCCGGAAACACCATATATTTT
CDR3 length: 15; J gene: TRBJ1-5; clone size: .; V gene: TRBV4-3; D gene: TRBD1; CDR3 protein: CASSQNQGGGQPQHF; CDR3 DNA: TGCGCCAGCAGCCAAAACCAGGGGGGAGGTCAGCCCCAGCATTTT
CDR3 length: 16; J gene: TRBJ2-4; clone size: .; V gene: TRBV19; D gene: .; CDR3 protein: CASSIGFGGQFRIQYF; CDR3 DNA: TGTGCCAGTAGTATAGGGTTCGGAGGACAGTTTAGGATTCAGTACTTC
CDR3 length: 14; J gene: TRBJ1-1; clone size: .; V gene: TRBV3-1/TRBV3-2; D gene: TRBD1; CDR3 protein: CASSLGQKNTEAFF; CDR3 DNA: TGTGCCAGCAGCCTGGGACAGAAGAACACTGAAGCTTTCTTT
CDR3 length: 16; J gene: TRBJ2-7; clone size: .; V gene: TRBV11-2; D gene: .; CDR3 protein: CASRDVGRGVYGEQYF; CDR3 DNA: TGTGCCAGCAGGGACGTGGGCAGGGGGGTGTATGGCGAGCAGTACTTC
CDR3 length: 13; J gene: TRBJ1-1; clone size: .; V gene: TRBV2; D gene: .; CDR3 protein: CASSADRGTEAFF; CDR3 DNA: TGTGCCAGCAGCGCGGACAGAGGCACTGAAGCTTTCTTT
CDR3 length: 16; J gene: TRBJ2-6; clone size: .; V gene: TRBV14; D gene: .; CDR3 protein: CASSQGGYSGANVLTF; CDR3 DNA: TGTGCCAGCAGCCAAGGGGGCTACTCTGGGGCCAACGTCCTGACTTTC
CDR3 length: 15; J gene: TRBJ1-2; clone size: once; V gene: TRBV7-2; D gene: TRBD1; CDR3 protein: CASSLQTGSNYGYTF; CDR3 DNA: TGTGCCAGCAGCTTGCAGACAGGGTCTAACTATGGCTACACCTTC
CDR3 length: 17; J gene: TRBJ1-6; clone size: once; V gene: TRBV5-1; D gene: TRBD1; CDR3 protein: CASSFGQGISYNSPLHF; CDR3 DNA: TGCGCCAGCAGCTTCGGACAGGGGATCTCCTATAATTCACCCCTCCACTTT
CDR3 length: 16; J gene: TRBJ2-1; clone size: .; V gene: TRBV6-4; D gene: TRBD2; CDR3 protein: CASSDVASGGYNEQFF; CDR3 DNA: TGTGCCAGCAGTGATGTGGCTAGCGGGGGATACAATGAGCAGTTCTTC
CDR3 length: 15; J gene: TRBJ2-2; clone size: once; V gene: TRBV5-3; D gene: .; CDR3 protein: CARSRAGLGGGELFF; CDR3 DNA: TGTGCCAGAAGCCGGGCCGGACTAGGGGGCGGGGAGCTGTTTTTT
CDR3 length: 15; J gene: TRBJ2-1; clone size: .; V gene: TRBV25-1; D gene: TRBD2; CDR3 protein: CASSETSGSYNEQFF; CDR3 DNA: TGTGCCAGCAGTGAAACTAGCGGGAGCTACAATGAGCAGTTCTTC
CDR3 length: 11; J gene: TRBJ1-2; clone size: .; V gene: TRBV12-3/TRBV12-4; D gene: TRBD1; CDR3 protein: CASRYGQVHTF; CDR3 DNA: TGTGCCAGCAGATATGGACAGGTCCACACCTTC
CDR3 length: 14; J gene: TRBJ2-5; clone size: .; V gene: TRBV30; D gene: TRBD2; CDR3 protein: CAWRLAGGGETQYF; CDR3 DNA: TGTGCCTGGAGATTGGCAGGCGGGGGAGAGACCCAGTACTTC
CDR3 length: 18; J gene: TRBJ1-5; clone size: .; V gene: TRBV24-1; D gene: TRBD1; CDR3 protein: CATSDRGGQGAPGQPQHF; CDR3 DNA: TGTGCCACCAGTGATAGGGGGGGACAGGGGGCGCCCGGGCAGCCCCAGCATTTT